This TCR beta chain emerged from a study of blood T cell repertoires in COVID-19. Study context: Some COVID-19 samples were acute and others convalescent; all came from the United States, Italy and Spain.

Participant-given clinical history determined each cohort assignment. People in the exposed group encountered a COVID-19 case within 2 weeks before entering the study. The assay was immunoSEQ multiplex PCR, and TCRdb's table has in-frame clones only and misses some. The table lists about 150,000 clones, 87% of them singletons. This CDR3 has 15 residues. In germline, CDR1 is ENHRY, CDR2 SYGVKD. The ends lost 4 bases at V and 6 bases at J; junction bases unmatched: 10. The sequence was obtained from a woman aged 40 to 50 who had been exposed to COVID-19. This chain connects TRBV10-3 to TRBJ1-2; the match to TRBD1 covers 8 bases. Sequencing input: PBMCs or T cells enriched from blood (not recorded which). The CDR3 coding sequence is TGTGCCATCAGTGGGACTGGACAGGGTTATGATGGCTACACCTTC. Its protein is CAISGTGQGYDGYTF.